Listed below are T cell receptor beta chains from one sample, sequenced in a study of T cell changes during pregnancy in multiple sclerosis. Method: immunoSEQ multiplex PCR; TCRdb's copy keeps in-frame clones and lacks some. The repertoire includes about 42,000 clones, 91% of them detected once, and less than 0.75% sits in the top ten. Sequenced here: CD4+ T cells from peripheral blood mononuclear cells, sampled before pregnancy. Source of these receptors: a female donor with multiple sclerosis, enrolled in a pregnancy study. Both conserved end residues are part of each CDR3. The D gene is left open where the match is weak. Clone size is stated in some rows and not others, as once, few, many or a class when expanded.

clone size: .
D gene: .
V gene: TRBV11-2
J gene: TRBJ2-1
CDR3 DNA: TGTGCCAGCAGCTTAGGGCCAGGGGCCTACAATGAGCAGTTCTTC
CDR3 protein: CASSLGPGAYNEQFF

clone size: .
D gene: TRBD1
V gene: TRBV15
J gene: TRBJ2-7
CDR3 DNA: TGTGCCACCAGCAGCCATAGACAGGGTGTGGAGCAGTACTTC
CDR3 protein: CATSSHRQGVEQYF

clone size: few
D gene: .
V gene: TRBV10-1
J gene: TRBJ2-7
CDR3 DNA: TGCGCCAGCAGTGAGTCAAGAAAGTGCCGCGACGAGCAGTACTTC
CDR3 protein: CASSESRKCRDEQYF

clone size: .
D gene: .
V gene: TRBV5-6
J gene: TRBJ1-6
CDR3 DNA: TGTGCCAGCAGCTTTGTGGGGGGGCAGGTTCTTTCACCCCTCCACTTT
CDR3 protein: CASSFVGGQVLSPLHF

clone size: .
D gene: TRBD1
V gene: TRBV6-5
J gene: TRBJ2-7
CDR3 DNA: TGTGCCAGCAGTTCGGGGACAGTTTCTCGAGAGCAGTACTTC
CDR3 protein: CASSSGTVSREQYF

clone size: .
D gene: TRBD1
V gene: TRBV6-5
J gene: TRBJ2-7
CDR3 DNA: TGTGCCAGCAGTGGACAGGGGAACGAGCAGTACTTC
CDR3 protein: CASSGQGNEQYF

clone size: .
D gene: TRBD1
V gene: TRBV6-6
J gene: TRBJ1-1
CDR3 DNA: TGTGCCAGCAGTACCCGGACAGGGGACACTGAAGCTTTCTTT
CDR3 protein: CASSTRTGDTEAFF

clone size: .
D gene: .
V gene: TRBV12-5
J gene: TRBJ2-4
CDR3 DNA: TGTGCTAGTGGTTGGGGGCATACACTAGCCAAAAACATTCAGTACTTC
CDR3 protein: CASGWGHTLAKNIQYF

clone size: .
D gene: .
V gene: TRBV5-8
J gene: TRBJ1-6
CDR3 DNA: TGTGCCAGCAGTGCTGGCGGACAGATTCATAATTCACCCCTCCACTTT
CDR3 protein: CASSAGGQIHNSPLHF

clone size: once
D gene: .
V gene: TRBV6-4
J gene: TRBJ1-1
CDR3 DNA: TGTGCCAGCAGTGCCAGGGAGAACACTGAAGCTTTCTTT
CDR3 protein: CASSARENTEAFF

clone size: .
D gene: .
V gene: TRBV19
J gene: TRBJ1-2
CDR3 DNA: TGTGCCAGTAGTATGGATGGCGGGCTCTCTGGGGGCTACACCTTC
CDR3 protein: CASSMDGGLSGGYTF

clone size: .
D gene: TRBD1
V gene: TRBV29-1
J gene: TRBJ1-1
CDR3 DNA: TGCAGCGTGGAGACAGGGCCGTACACTGAAGCTTTCTTT
CDR3 protein: CSVETGPYTEAFF

clone size: few
D gene: .
V gene: TRBV7-2
J gene: TRBJ2-6
CDR3 DNA: TGTGCCAGCAGCTCCAGTGGAGGAACCGGGGCCAACGTCCTGACTTTC
CDR3 protein: CASSSSGGTGANVLTF

clone size: .
D gene: .
V gene: TRBV7-9
J gene: TRBJ1-1
CDR3 DNA: TGTGCCAGCACGGTTGGGGGGACTGAAGCTTTCTTT
CDR3 protein: CASTVGGTEAFF

clone size: .
D gene: .
V gene: TRBV19
J gene: TRBJ1-4
CDR3 DNA: TGTGCCAGTAGTATATGGACTGCAACTAATGAAAAACTGTTTTTT
CDR3 protein: CASSIWTATNEKLFF

clone size: .
D gene: .
V gene: TRBV30
J gene: TRBJ1-6
CDR3 DNA: TGTGCCTGGAGTGTACGGGAAGGGGGAGATTCACCCCTCCACTTT
CDR3 protein: CAWSVREGGDSPLHF